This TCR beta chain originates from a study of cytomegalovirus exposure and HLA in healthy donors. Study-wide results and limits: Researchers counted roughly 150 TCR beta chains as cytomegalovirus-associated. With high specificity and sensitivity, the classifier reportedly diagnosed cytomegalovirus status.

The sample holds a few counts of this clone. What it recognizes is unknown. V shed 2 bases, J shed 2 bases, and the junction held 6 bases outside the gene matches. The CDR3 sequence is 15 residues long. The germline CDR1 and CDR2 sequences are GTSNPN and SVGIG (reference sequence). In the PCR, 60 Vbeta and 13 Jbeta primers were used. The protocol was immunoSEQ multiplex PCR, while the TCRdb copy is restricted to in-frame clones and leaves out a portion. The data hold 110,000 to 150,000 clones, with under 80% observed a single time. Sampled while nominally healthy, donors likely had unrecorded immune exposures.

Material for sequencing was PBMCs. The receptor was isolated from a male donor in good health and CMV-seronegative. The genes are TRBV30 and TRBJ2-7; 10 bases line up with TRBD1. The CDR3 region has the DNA TGTGCCTGGAGTATAAGACAGGGGGCAACCTACGAGCAGTACTTC. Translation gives CAWSIRQGATYEQYF.